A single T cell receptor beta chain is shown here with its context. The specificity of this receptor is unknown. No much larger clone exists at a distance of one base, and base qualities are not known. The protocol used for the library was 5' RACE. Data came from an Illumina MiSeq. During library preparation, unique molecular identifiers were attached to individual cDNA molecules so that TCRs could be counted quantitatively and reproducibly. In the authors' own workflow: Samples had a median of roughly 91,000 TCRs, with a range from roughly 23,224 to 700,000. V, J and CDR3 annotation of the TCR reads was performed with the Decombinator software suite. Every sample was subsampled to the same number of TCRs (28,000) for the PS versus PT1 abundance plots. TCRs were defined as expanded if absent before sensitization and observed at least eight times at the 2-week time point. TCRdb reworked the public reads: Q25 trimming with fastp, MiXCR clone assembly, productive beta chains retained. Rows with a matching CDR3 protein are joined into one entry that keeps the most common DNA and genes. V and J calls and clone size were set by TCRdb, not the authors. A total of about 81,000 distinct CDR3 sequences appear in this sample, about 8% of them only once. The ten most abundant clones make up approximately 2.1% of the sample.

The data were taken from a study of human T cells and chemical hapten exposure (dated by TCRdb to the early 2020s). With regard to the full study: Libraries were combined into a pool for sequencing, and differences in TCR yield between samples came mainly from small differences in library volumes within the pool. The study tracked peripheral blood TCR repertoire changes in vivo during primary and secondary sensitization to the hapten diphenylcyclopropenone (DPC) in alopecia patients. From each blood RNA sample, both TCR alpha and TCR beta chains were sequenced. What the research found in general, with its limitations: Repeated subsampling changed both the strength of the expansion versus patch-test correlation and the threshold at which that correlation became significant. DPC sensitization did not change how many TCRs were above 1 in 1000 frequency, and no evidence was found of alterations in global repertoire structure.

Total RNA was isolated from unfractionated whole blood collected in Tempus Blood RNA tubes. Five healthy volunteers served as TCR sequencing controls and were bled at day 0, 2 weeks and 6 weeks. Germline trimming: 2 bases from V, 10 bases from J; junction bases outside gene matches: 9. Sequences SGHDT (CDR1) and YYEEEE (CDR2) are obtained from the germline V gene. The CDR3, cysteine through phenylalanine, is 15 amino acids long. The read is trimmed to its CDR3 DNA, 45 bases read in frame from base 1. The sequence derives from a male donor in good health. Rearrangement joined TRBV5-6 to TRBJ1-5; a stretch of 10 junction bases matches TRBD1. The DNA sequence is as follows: TGTGCCAGCAGCTTCGCCGGGACAGGGGATTTTCCCCAGCATTTT. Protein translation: CASSFAGTGDFPQHF.